The clone carrying this TCR beta chain was detected ten times or more. The data were obtained in a study of Graves' ophthalmopathy and Graves' hyperthyroidism. Scientists amplified the TCR beta CDR3 regions from RNA transcripts. First-round RT-PCR with HTBI primers preceded a second-round multiplex PCR. TCRdb re-analysed the multiplex PCR reads in MiXCR, keeping a single row per CDR3 protein. The table lists about 340,000 distinct CDR3 sequences, roughly a sixth of them singletons. Sequencing was done on a sample of peripheral blood. The sequence came from an adult man with Graves' ophthalmopathy.

CDR3: CASSLGMYSNQPQHF. CDR3 DNA: TGTGCCAGCAGTTTGGGGATGTATAGCAATCAGCCCCAGCATTTT. The chain carries TRBV12-3 or TRBV12-4 and TRBJ1-5, with D hard to call. This CDR3 comprises 15 residues. Trimming removed 3 bases from V and 0 bases from J, with 9 bases in between.